Described below is a single T cell receptor (beta chain) sequence and its context. Its antigen remains unidentified. Method: immunoSEQ multiplex PCR; TCRdb's copy keeps in-frame clones and lacks some. This table has fewer than 85,000 clones, around 70% appearing once. This sample was taken from a study of vaccination effects on CD4 cells after COVID-19. Study as a whole: Sequencing followed a ViraFEST assay step that expanded antigen-specific CD4+ T cells with viral peptide pools.

Researchers isolated CD4+ T cells once approximately eleven days of culture had elapsed. Vaccination of participants consisted of two doses of either the BNT162b2 or mRNA-1273 vaccine. Both day 3 and day 7 saw half the medium replaced with IL-2 medium. V shed 7 bases and J shed 3 bases, with 25 bases lying between them. The CDR3 consists of 17 residues. The V gene's germline CDR1 is SGHTS and CDR2 YDEGEE. The chain combines TRBV5-8 with TRBJ1-1, with TRBD1 as a possible D gene (5 bases). This clonotype was obtained from a human donor who received a COVID-19 vaccine. Here the sequenced sample was CD4+ T cells from PBMCs cultured without peptide, taken after COVID-19 vaccination. The CDR3 region is CASPTSYLTVEDTEAFF. CDR3 nucleotide sequence: TGTGCCAGCCCTACCAGTTACTTGACAGTAGAGGACACTGAAGCTTTCTTT.